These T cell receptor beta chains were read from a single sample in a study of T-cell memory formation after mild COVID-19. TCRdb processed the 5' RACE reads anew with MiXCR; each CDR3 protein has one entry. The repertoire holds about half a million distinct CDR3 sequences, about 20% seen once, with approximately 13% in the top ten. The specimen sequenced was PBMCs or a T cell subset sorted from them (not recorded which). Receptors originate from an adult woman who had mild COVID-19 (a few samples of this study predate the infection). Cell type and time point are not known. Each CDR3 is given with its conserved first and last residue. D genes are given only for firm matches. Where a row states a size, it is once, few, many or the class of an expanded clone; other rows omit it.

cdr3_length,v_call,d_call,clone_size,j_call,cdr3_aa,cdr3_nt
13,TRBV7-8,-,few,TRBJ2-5,CASSLSVPGTQYF,TGTGCCAGCAGCTTGTCGGTCCCAGGGACCCAGTACTTC
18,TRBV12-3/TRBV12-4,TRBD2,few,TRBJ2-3,CASSRGLAVDLGTDTQYF,TGTGCCAGCAGCCGGGGACTAGCGGTAGACCTGGGCACAGATACGCAGTATTTT
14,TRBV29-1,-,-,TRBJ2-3,CSVGYRSSTDTQYF,TGCAGCGTTGGATACCGATCTAGCACAGATACGCAGTATTTT
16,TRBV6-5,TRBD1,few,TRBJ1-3,CASSLGQGVIGNTIYF,TGTGCCAGCAGCCTGGGACAGGGGGTCATTGGAAACACCATATATTTT
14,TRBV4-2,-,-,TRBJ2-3,CASSQPLSTDTQYF,TGTGCCAGCAGCCAACCCCTTAGCACAGATACGCAGTATTTT
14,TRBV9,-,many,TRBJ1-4,CASSVGQYGEKLFF,TGTGCCAGCAGCGTAGGACAGTACGGAGAAAAACTGTTTTTT
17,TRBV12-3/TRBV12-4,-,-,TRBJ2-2,CASTYVGNLFQPGELFF,TGTGCCAGCACCTATGTCGGAAATTTGTTTCAGCCCGGGGAGCTGTTTTTT
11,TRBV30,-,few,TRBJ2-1,CAWSTAIGQFF,TGTGCCTGGAGTACTGCCATTGGTCAGTTCTTC
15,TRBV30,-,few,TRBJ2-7,CAWSVPSRVRAEQYF,TGTGCCTGGAGTGTCCCCAGTAGGGTCCGAGCGGAGCAGTACTTC
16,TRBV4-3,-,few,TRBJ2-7,CASSQDGGASSYEQYF,TGCGCCAGCAGCCAAGACGGAGGGGCGAGCTCCTACGAGCAGTACTTC
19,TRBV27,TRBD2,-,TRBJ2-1,CASSLWGLAGQPPYNEQFF,TGTGCCAGCAGTTTATGGGGACTAGCGGGCCAGCCTCCCTACAATGAGCAGTTCTTC
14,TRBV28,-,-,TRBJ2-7,CASSSGLNSYEQYF,TGTGCCAGCAGCTCGGGACTTAACTCCTACGAGCAGTACTTC
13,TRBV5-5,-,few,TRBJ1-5,CASSLIGFQPQHF,TGTGCCAGCAGCTTGATAGGGTTTCAGCCCCAGCATTTT